Each of the 27 T cell receptor beta chains below was sequenced from the same sample in a study of graft-versus-host responses after intestinal transplantation. Their recognized antigens are unknown. Assay: immunoSEQ multiplex PCR; the TCRdb copy retains only in-frame clones and omits some. The sample carries 99,000 or so clones, 80% to 95% recorded once. The specimen comprised unstimulated CD8+ T cells sorted from spleen or lymph node cells, sampled before transplant. The receptors derive from a human donor who was the organ donor for an intestinal transplant.

J is TRBJ2-1 and V is TRBV28, with D maybe TRBD2 (6 bases). With 1 base removed from V and 5 bases from J, the gap between germline ends came to 15 bases. CDR1 and CDR2 from the germline V gene are MDHEN and SYDVKM. This CDR3 has 16 amino acids. CDR3 coding DNA: TGTGCCAGCAGTTTATTTGGTCGCGGGGTCGACAATGAGCAGTTCTTC. It codes for CASSLFGRGVDNEQFF.

The V call is TRBV28, the J call TRBJ2-3; 7 bases map to TRBD1. V lost 7 bases and J lost 0; bases outside the gene matches: 4. The CDR3 sequence is 14 residues long. Germline V CDR1 and CDR2: MDHEN, SYDVKM. The CDR3 region has the DNA TGTGCCAGCACAAGGGGGCCTAGCACAGATACGCAGTATTTT. This codes for CASTRGPSTDTQYF.

The CDR3 coding sequence is TGTGCTAGTGGTGGAACCTCACCCCCGGACAGGTGGTATGGCTACACCTTC. Translated, it gives CASGGTSPPDRWYGYTF. V usage is TRBV12-5 and J usage is TRBJ1-2, with 7 bases identical to TRBD1. Trimming cost V 5 bases and J 5 bases; bases outside gene matches: 17. The CDR3 spans 17 residues. From germline, CDR1 is LGHNT and CDR2 FRNRAP.

This clone was seen only once. The V and J genes are TRBV27 and TRBJ2-7; D possibly corresponds to TRBD1 (6 bases). The ends were cut back, 6 bases at V and 4 bases at J, with 19 bases in the middle. This CDR3 has 15 amino acids. Germline V CDR1 and CDR2: MNHEY, SMNVEV (reference sequence). CDR3 DNA: TGTGCCAGCAGCGGCCTCTTTAAAGGGGGTTACGAGCAGTACTTC. As protein: CASSGLFKGGYEQYF.

The count of this clone is one. The chain carries TRBV7-8 and TRBJ2-5, with a possible D match to TRBD1 (6 bases). The end of the DNA aligns better with TRBJ2-7, so the J call may be wrong. This CDR3 region has 13 residues. Germline loops: CDR1 SGHVS, CDR2 FQNEAQ. The CDR3: CASSGQTNYEQYF. As DNA, the CDR3 is TGTGCCAGCAGCGGACAGACCAACTACGAGCAGTACTTC.

CDR3 nucleotides: TGCACCAGCAGCCAAGACAGGCAACACCGTATCCCAAACTCTGGGGCCAACGTCCTGACTTTC. It yields the protein CTSSQDRQHRIPNSGANVLTF. The V gene is TRBV1, the J gene TRBJ2-6; TRBD1 is taken as the D call from the table, unchecked against the DNA. TRBV1 constitutes a pseudogene. This CDR3 contains 21 residues.

The V call is TRBV6-5, the J call TRBJ2-7, with 10 nucleotides matching TRBD1. The V and J ends lost 8 bases and 6 bases, in that order; junction bases with no gene match: 4. CDR1 is MNHEY, CDR2 SVGAGI, per germline. The CDR3 spans 12 residues. The CDR3 coding sequence is TGTGCCAGCGGGACAGGGGTAGGCGAGCAGTACTTC. Residues: CASGTGVGEQYF.

This rearrangement joins TRBV11-2 to TRBJ2-1; TRBD2 matches 7 bases. The junction had 15 bases not matched to a gene; V was cut back by 3 bases and J by 4 bases. From germline, CDR1 is SGHAT and CDR2 FQNNGV. There are 18 residues in the CDR3. Written as DNA, the CDR3 is TGTGCCAGCAGCTTGTGGGGTCTAGCGGACCAGGCTTACAATGAGCAGTTCTTC. Its protein product is CASSLWGLADQAYNEQFF.

The chain is built from TRBV13 and TRBJ2-7, with D perhaps TRBD1 (5 bases). Trimming shortened V by 0 bases and J by 7 bases, and 16 bases separated the two germline ends. The germline gives CDR1 PRHDT, CDR2 FYEKMQ (reference sequence). The CDR3 sequence is 15 residues long. The CDR3 DNA sequence: TGTGCCAGCAGCTTAGGCCCGGCAGGGCCAAGGGAGCAGTACTTC. It yields the protein CASSLGPAGPREQYF.

The chain carries TRBV13 and TRBJ2-2, with TRBD1 matching over 8 bases. Germline V gives CDR1 PRHDT, CDR2 FYEKMQ (reference sequence). The V segment lost 3 bases and the J segment 5 bases; nucleotides outside the gene matches: 5. This CDR3 has 15 amino acids. CDR3: CASSFVDRGTGELFF. CDR3 in DNA: TGTGCCAGCAGCTTTGTAGACAGGGGAACCGGGGAGCTGTTTTTT.

The genes are TRBV28 and TRBJ1-6; the match to TRBD1 covers 8 bases. Trimming took 3 bases from V and 11 from J; bases not matched to a gene: 15. The germline CDR1 and CDR2 sequences are MDHEN and SYDVKM. The CDR3 has 17 amino acids. This CDR3 is CASSFFGQGILGTPLHF. For the CDR3, the DNA is TGTGCCAGCAGTTTTTTCGGACAGGGTATTCTCGGTACACCCCTCCACTTT.

The CDR3 bases are TGCAGCGTCGCCGGGACAGGGGGTACTGAAGCTTTCTTT. As protein: CSVAGTGGTEAFF. The chain recombines TRBV29-1 with TRBJ1-1; 11 bases match TRBD1. The CDR3 covers 13 residues. From germline, CDR1 is SQVTM and CDR2 ANQGSEA. V shed 6 bases, J shed 5 bases, and the junction held 5 bases outside the gene matches.

This clone was seen only once. The V gene is TRBV5-4, the J gene TRBJ2-3; D is uncertain. Germline V gene sequence: CDR1 SGHNT, CDR2 YYREEE (reference sequence). The CDR3 runs to 12 residues. The germline V and J ends were trimmed by 2 bases and 4 bases, with 5 bases remaining between them. This CDR3 reads CASSLRADTQYF. In DNA form, the CDR3 reads TGTGCCAGCAGCTTACGAGCAGATACGCAGTATTTT.

The V call is TRBV28, the J call TRBJ1-5, with 8 positions matching TRBD1. Germline CDR1 MDHEN, CDR2 SYDVKM. This CDR3 is 14 amino acids long. V gave up 3 bases and J gave up 6 bases; unmatched junction bases: 4. The CDR3 region is CASSLDRVGQPQHF. For the CDR3, the DNA is TGTGCCAGCAGTTTGGACAGGGTTGGTCAGCCCCAGCATTTT.

The gene calls are TRBV11-2 and TRBJ2-2; TRBD1 agrees at 7 bases. With 1 base clipped from V and 0 bases from J, the junction kept 11 bases outside the gene matches. CDR3 length: 19 residues. Germline CDR1 reads SGHAT; CDR2 reads FQNNGV. The CDR3 spells CASSLALGQANANTGELFF. Written as DNA, the CDR3 is TGTGCCAGCAGCTTAGCCCTAGGACAGGCAAACGCGAACACCGGGGAGCTGTTTTTT.

The V gene is TRBV9, the J gene TRBJ1-6, with D perhaps matching TRBD1 (5 bases). This CDR3 is built from 16 residues. The germline V and J ends were trimmed by 4 bases and 7 bases, with 18 bases remaining between them. Germline V CDR1 and CDR2: SGDLS, YYNGEE. The CDR3 DNA reads TGTGCCAGCAGCCCCCAGGGCGAAGGGATGAATTCACCCCTCCACTTT. Translation gives CASSPQGEGMNSPLHF. Variable domain in full (rest from reference TRBV9 and TRBJ1-6): DSGVTQTPKHLITATGQRVTLRCSPRSGDLSVYWYQQSLDQGLQFLIQYYNGEERAKGNILERFSAQQFPDLHSELNLSSLELGDSALYFCASSPQGEGMNSPLHFGNGTRLTVT.

The V gene is TRBV5-1, the J gene TRBJ2-5, with a possible D match to TRBD2 (6 bases). The length of the CDR3 is 14 residues. Germline V gene sequence: CDR1 SGHRS, CDR2 YFSETQ. V was trimmed by 4 bases and J by 4 bases, leaving 14 bases between them. The CDR3 reads CASSTGLATETQYF. The CDR3 nucleotides read TGCGCCAGCAGCACCGGCCTAGCGACAGAGACCCAGTACTTC.

The V call is TRBV10-3, the J call TRBJ1-1, with D maybe TRBD1 (5 bases). V was cut by 3 bases and J by 3 bases, with 8 bases left in between. Germline V lookup: CDR1 ENHRY, CDR2 SYGVKD. This CDR3 is built from 13 residues. The chain's CDR3 is CAISDGGYTEAFF. The DNA of the CDR3 is TGTGCCATCAGTGATGGGGGGTACACTGAAGCTTTCTTT.

The chain is built from TRBV11-2 and TRBJ2-3; D may be TRBD2 (6 bases). The V end lost 3 bases, the J end lost 3 bases, and 19 bases lay between the germline ends. The germline V gene has CDR1 SGHAT and CDR2 FQNNGV. The CDR3 extends over 17 amino acids. CDR3 sequence reads: CASSFTFSRSGTDTQYF. Here the CDR3 DNA reads TGTGCCAGCAGCTTCACATTTTCCCGGAGCGGGACAGATACGCAGTATTTT.

This chain uses TRBV11-2 with TRBJ2-5; D is unclear. CDR1 and CDR2 (germline): SGHAT, FQNNGV. The V end was cut by 5 bases, the J end by 5 bases, with 12 bases between. The CDR3 runs to 13 residues. The CDR3 here is CASSHALGETQYF. The DNA of the CDR3 is TGTGCCAGCAGCCATGCGCTCGGTGAGACCCAGTACTTC.

The gene calls are TRBV15 and TRBJ2-1, with 11 bases matching TRBD2. Germline assignment: CDR1 LNHNV and CDR2 YYDKDF (reference sequence). This CDR3 region has 17 residues. The V and J ends lost 0 bases and 3 bases, in that order; junction bases with no gene match: 4. The CDR3 DNA reads as TGTGCCACCAGCAGAGATCCCCTAGCGGGAGGCTACAATGAGCAGTTCTTC. Its protein is CATSRDPLAGGYNEQFF.

The chain is built from TRBV6-5 and TRBJ2-5, with 7 bases identical to TRBD1. The germline CDR1 and CDR2 sequences are MNHEY and SVGAGI. The CDR3 loop spans 14 amino acids. After removal of 6 bases from V and 4 bases from J, the junction contained 8 bases not matched to a gene. In DNA form, the CDR3 reads TGTGCCAGCAGACTCTCAGGGGGTCGAGAGACCCAGTACTTC. This sequence encodes CASRLSGGRETQYF.

The CDR3 region has the DNA TGCAGCGTTGTGTGGCAGGGTGGCTACACCTTC. This translates into CSVVWQGGYTF. The genes are TRBV29-1 and TRBJ1-2; D perhaps matches TRBD1 (5 bases). Germline V gene data show CDR1 as SQVTM and CDR2 as ANQGSEA. This CDR3 is 11 amino acids long. With 4 bases removed from V and 7 bases from J, the gap between germline ends came to 10 bases.

This clone was seen just once. The chain has TRBV28 and TRBJ1-4; D gene ambiguous. Looked up from germline, CDR1 is MDHEN and CDR2 is SYDVKM. V lost 6 bases and J 6 bases, leaving 11 bases between the germline ends. The CDR3 has 13 residues. DNA for the CDR3: TGTGCCAGCAGCCCCGCCGGGGATGAAAAACTGTTTTTT. Translation gives CASSPAGDEKLFF.

This sequence joins TRBV5-1 and TRBJ2-3; 8 nucleotides align to TRBD2. The J segment lost 1 base and the V segment lost 0 bases, leaving 13 bases of the junction unmatched. Germline CDR1 reads SGHRS; CDR2 reads YFSETQ. CDR3 length: 19 amino acids. CDR3 bases: TGCGCCAGCAGCTTGGCCCAAGCGGGAGACCCCTCTCGCACAGATACGCAGTATTTT. Translating it yields CASSLAQAGDPSRTDTQYF.

CDR3 in amino acids: CSAETGVDQPQHF. The CDR3 nucleotides read TGCAGCGCCGAAACAGGGGTAGATCAGCCCCAGCATTTT. The rearrangement uses TRBV29-1 and TRBJ1-5; 7 nucleotides match TRBD1. The CDR3 sequence is 13 residues long. In germline, CDR1 is SQVTM, CDR2 ANQGSEA. The V gene end was trimmed by 7 bases and the J gene end by 5 bases; junction bases not matched to a gene: 8.

This chain connects TRBV10-3 to TRBJ1-2; 12 bases agree with TRBD1. Germline CDR1 is ENHRY and CDR2 is SYGVKD. The CDR3 length is 13 residues. V shed 8 bases and J 7 bases; nucleotides not matched to a gene: 5. CDR3 protein: CAIGGQGAGGYTF. DNA of the CDR3: TGTGCCATCGGGGGACAGGGGGCTGGTGGCTACACCTTC.